The clone carrying this T cell receptor (beta chain) was counted once. Assay: immunoSEQ multiplex PCR; the TCRdb copy retains only in-frame clones and omits some. Of nearly 250,000 clones listed, roughly 88% are singletons. The data were taken from a study of blood T cell repertoires in COVID-19. Whole-study context: PBMCs, B-cell-depleted T cells, or T cells were the source of the cDNA or gDNA that made up the material.

CDR1 SNHLY and CDR2 FYNNEI come from the germline V gene. This CDR3 has 13 residues. V dropped 11 bases and J dropped 5 bases, with 18 bases sitting between them. This chain joins TRBV2 and TRBJ2-5; a possible D gene is TRBD2 (6 bases). The sequenced material came from peripheral blood. This TCR was recovered from a woman aged 80 or over with COVID-19, enrolled during active disease. CDR3 nucleotide sequence: TGTGCCCGGTCGGGACTCGAAAGGGAGACCCAGTACTTC. Encoded protein: CARSGLERETQYF. Combining the CDR3 with reference TRBV2 and TRBJ2-5 gives the whole variable domain EPEVTQTPSHQVTQMGQEVILRCVPISNHLYFYWYRQILGQKVEFLVSFYNNEISEKSEIFDDQFSVERPDGSNFTLKIRSTKLEDSAMYFCARSGLERETQYFGPGTRLLVL.